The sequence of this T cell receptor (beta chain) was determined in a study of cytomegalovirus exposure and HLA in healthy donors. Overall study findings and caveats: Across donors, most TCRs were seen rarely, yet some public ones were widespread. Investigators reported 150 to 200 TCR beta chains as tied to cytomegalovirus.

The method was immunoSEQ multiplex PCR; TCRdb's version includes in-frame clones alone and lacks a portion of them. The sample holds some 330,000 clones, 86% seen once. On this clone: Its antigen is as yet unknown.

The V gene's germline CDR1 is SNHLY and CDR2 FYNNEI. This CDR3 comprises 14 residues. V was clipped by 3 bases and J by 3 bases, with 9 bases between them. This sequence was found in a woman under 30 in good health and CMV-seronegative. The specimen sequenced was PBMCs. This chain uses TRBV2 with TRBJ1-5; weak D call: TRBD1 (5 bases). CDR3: CASSEQGNNQPQHF. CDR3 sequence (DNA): TGTGCCAGCAGTGAGCAGGGCAACAATCAGCCCCAGCATTTT.